A single sample is the source of the 30 T cell receptor beta chains below, sequenced in a study of T cells after yellow fever vaccination (dated 2019 in TCRdb). Library preparation employed 5' RACE. These reads were obtained on an Illumina HiSeq 2500. The raw public reads went through TCRdb reprocessing: fastp at Q25, MiXCR clone calling, in-frame beta chains kept. Duplicate CDR3 protein sequences are folded into a single record with the most common DNA and genes. The sample table lists 450,000 to 550,000 distinct CDR3 sequences, 21% of them with a count of one. The biggest ten clones account for approximately 15% of the sample. The intended sense of this specimen's treatment or condition label: live attenuated yellow fever vaccine strain. This specimen consisted of PBMCs, obtained roughly 20 days after the first yellow fever vaccination. The receptors derive from a man between 18 and 35 years old who received the YFV17D yellow fever vaccine.

V and J are TRBV27 and TRBJ2-5; 7 nucleotides match TRBD1. Trimming removed 6 bases from V and 5 bases from J; junction bases left unmatched: 21. Germline values: CDR1 MNHEY, CDR2 SMNVEV (reference sequence). The CDR3 runs to 18 residues. The CDR3 here is CASSGRGLGQGVSETQYF. As DNA, the CDR3 is TGTGCCAGCAGCGGTAGAGGTTTGGGGCAGGGGGTTTCGGAGACCCAGTACTTC.

J is TRBJ1-1 and V is TRBV15, with TRBD1 matching over 8 bases. CDR1 is LNHNV, CDR2 YYDKDF, per germline (reference sequence). This CDR3 spans 18 amino acids. V lost 0 bases to trimming and J lost 1 base; unmatched junction nucleotides: 10. The chain's CDR3 is CATSRDRRQGPKNTEAFF. The CDR3 coding sequence is TGTGCCACCAGCAGAGACAGAAGACAGGGGCCTAAGAACACTGAAGCTTTCTTT.

The CDR3 here is CASSRGDGYTF. Here the CDR3 DNA reads TGTGCCAGCAGCCGGGGGGATGGCTACACCTTC. The V gene is TRBV5-6, the J gene TRBJ1-2; D is perhaps TRBD1 (5 bases). V lost 4 bases and J lost 6, with 7 bases in between. The CDR3 consists of 11 residues. Germline V CDR1 and CDR2: SGHDT, YYEEEE.

This clonotype was seen a few times. V gene TRBV18 combines with J gene TRBJ1-1; possible D gene TRBD1, 6 bases. Deletions cut 3 bases from V and 0 bases from J, with 11 bases between. CDR1 and CDR2 (germline): KGHSH, LQKENI. The CDR3 consists of 15 residues. CDR3 in DNA: TGTGCCAGCTCACCCTCGACAGGCATGAACACTGAAGCTTTCTTT. It specifies CASSPSTGMNTEAFF.

A few counts support this clonotype. This chain uses TRBV7-2 with TRBJ1-3; TRBD1 matches 9 bases. V was pared by 3 bases and J by 4 bases, with 1 base of the junction left unmatched. The length of the CDR3 is 14 residues. The germline gives CDR1 SGHTA, CDR2 FQGNSA. The CDR3 here is CASSFGQGGNTIYF. The CDR3 DNA follows: TGTGCCAGCAGCTTTGGACAGGGGGGAAACACCATATATTTT.

This clonotype was recorded a few times. The rearrangement links TRBV10-3 to TRBJ1-2, with D unclear. Per the germline V gene, CDR1 is ENHRY and CDR2 is SYGVKD. The CDR3 is 16 amino acids. V was clipped by 0 bases and J by 4 bases, with 15 bases between them. The DNA of the CDR3 is TGTGCCATCAGTGAGTCTAACAACCTGGGTTCCTATGGCTACACCTTC. Its protein is CAISESNNLGSYGYTF.

The chain combines TRBV12-3 or TRBV12-4 with TRBJ2-5; 13 bases match TRBD2. CDR3 length: 15 residues. V dropped 4 bases and J dropped 4; count of bases not matched to a gene: 3. This CDR3 reads CASSWTSGGSETQYF. The CDR3 DNA sequence: TGTGCCAGCAGTTGGACTAGCGGGGGATCAGAGACCCAGTACTTC.

The table lists this clonotype with many counts. The CDR3 here is CASSLDTGGFYGYTF. The CDR3 DNA is TGTGCCAGCAGCTTAGATACAGGGGGCTTTTATGGCTACACCTTC. V and J are TRBV7-2 and TRBJ1-2; 9 positions agree with TRBD1. V was pared by 1 base and J by 5 bases, with 5 bases of the junction left unmatched. Germline V gene sequence: CDR1 SGHTA, CDR2 FQGNSA. The length of the CDR3 is 15 residues.

The V and J genes are TRBV12-3 or TRBV12-4 and TRBJ2-7, with 10 positions matching TRBD2. J was trimmed by 9 bases and V by 6 bases; bases with no gene match: 14. The CDR3 runs to 15 residues. The CDR3 DNA reads TGTGCCAGCAGCAACCCGGTCCTAGCGGGGGATTTGCAGTACGTC. Protein product: CASSNPVLAGDLQYV.

This chain connects TRBV24-1 to TRBJ2-3; tentative D call: TRBD1 (6 bases). Trimming stripped 3 bases from V and 2 bases from J, with 8 bases between. The germline CDR1 and CDR2 sequences are KGHDR and SFDVKD. This CDR3 region has 14 residues. The CDR3 DNA reads TGTGCCACCAGTGATGGGACACCCACAGATACGCAGTATTTT. It specifies CATSDGTPTDTQYF.

This clonotype was detected a few times. The chain uses TRBV7-2 and TRBJ2-1, with D perhaps matching TRBD1 (6 bases). Germline V gives CDR1 SGHTA, CDR2 FQGNSA. The length of the CDR3 is 11 residues. V shed 5 bases and J shed 9 bases, with 8 bases lying between them. This chain's CDR3 is CASSGDTEQFF. The CDR3 DNA reads TGTGCCAGCAGCGGGGACACTGAGCAGTTCTTC.

The chain links TRBV3-1 to TRBJ2-3; D tentatively fits TRBD1 or TRBD2 (5 bases each). The CDR3 is 14 residues long. The germline V gene encodes CDR1 LGHDT and CDR2 YNNKEL (reference sequence). Trimming shortened V by 1 base and J by 8 bases, and 13 bases separated the two germline ends. For the CDR3, the DNA is TGTGCCAGCAGCCAAGTAGGTCGAGGGGCTACGCAGTATTTT. The encoded protein is CASSQVGRGATQYF.

This clonotype was seen a few times. The chain links TRBV6-5 to TRBJ2-5; unclear D gene. CDR3 length: 15 amino acids. CDR1 is MNHEY, CDR2 SVGAGI, per germline. Trimming left V 0 bases short and J 8 bases short, with 16 bases between. The DNA for the CDR3 is TGTGCCAGCAGTTACTCAGCTTGGACGTCAAGTACCCAGTACTTC. Translation gives CASSYSAWTSSTQYF.

This clonotype has only a few counts. This chain uses TRBV7-2 with TRBJ2-7; possibly TRBD1 or TRBD2 for D (5 bases each). Germline V gene data show CDR1 as SGHTA and CDR2 as FQGNSA. V lost 3 bases to trimming and J lost 2 bases, with 11 bases between them. There are 14 residues in the CDR3. CDR3 nucleotide sequence: TGTGCCAGCAGCTTCCGGGACGGACCCTACGAGCAGTACGTC. Translated: CASSFRDGPYEQYV.

This clonotype was seen a few times. V usage is TRBV18 and J usage is TRBJ2-1; D possibly corresponds to TRBD2 (5 bases). Deletions cut 5 bases from V and 6 bases from J, with 14 bases between. The germline gives CDR1 KGHSH, CDR2 LQKENI. The CDR3 runs 14 residues. The CDR3 spells CASSKIGGPNEQFF. The CDR3 nucleotides read TGTGCCAGCTCAAAGATTGGAGGCCCCAATGAGCAGTTCTTC.

This clonotype was seen more than once but under ten times. V is TRBV5-1 and J is TRBJ1-1; 11 positions match TRBD1. V shed 0 bases and J 0 bases; nucleotides not matched to a gene: 4. The CDR3 is 17 residues long. Germline values: CDR1 SGHRS, CDR2 YFSETQ. CDR3 DNA sequence: TGCGCCAGCAGCTTGGAAGGACAGGGGGCCCTGAACACTGAAGCTTTCTTT. It codes for CASSLEGQGALNTEAFF.

The table lists this clonotype with many counts. CDR3 loop: CASSWAGTRNTGELFF. CDR3 DNA sequence: TGCGCCAGCAGCTGGGCCGGGACGAGGAACACCGGGGAGCTGTTTTTT. This chain links TRBV5-1 with TRBJ2-2; D may be TRBD1 or TRBD2 (5 bases each). This CDR3 is built from 16 residues. The ends were cut back, 3 bases at V and 1 base at J, with 13 bases in the middle. Germline loops: CDR1 SGHRS, CDR2 YFSETQ.

The gene calls are TRBV20-1 and TRBJ2-1; D ambiguous. The V gene lost 1 base and the J gene lost 2 bases, with 15 bases spanning the gap. This CDR3 contains 16 residues. Germline loops: CDR1 DFQATT, CDR2 SNEGSKA (reference sequence). The CDR3 spells CSARAPRRPTYNEQFF. The CDR3 bases are TGCAGTGCTAGAGCCCCCCGGAGACCGACCTACAATGAGCAGTTCTTC.

The genes are TRBV7-9 and TRBJ1-6; D ambiguous. CDR3 length equals 14 residues. CDR1 is SEHNR and CDR2 is FQNEAQ in the germline V gene (reference sequence). V was trimmed by 0 bases and J by 7 bases, leaving 7 bases between them. CDR3 sequence (DNA): TGTGCCAGCAGCTTAGCGGGTCTAAATTCACCCCTCCACTTT. This gives the protein CASSLAGLNSPLHF.

In this sample, this clonotype turned up a few times. The J gene is TRBJ1-4, the V gene TRBV15; TRBD1 aligns across 7 bases. The CDR3 totals 14 residues. Germline assignment: CDR1 LNHNV and CDR2 YYDKDF (reference sequence). V gave up 0 bases and J gave up 7 bases; unmatched junction bases: 2. The CDR3 region is CATSRDRGAEKLFF. CDR3 in DNA: TGTGCCACCAGCAGAGACAGGGGGGCTGAAAAACTGTTTTTT.

The chain couples TRBV3-1 to TRBJ2-5; D possibly corresponds to TRBD2 (5 bases). V was pared by 0 bases and J by 7 bases, with 15 bases between. CDR1 is LGHDT, CDR2 YNNKEL, per germline (reference sequence). The CDR3 spans 15 residues. The chain's CDR3 is CASSQELRGAPTQYF. In DNA form, the CDR3 reads TGTGCCAGCAGCCAAGAGCTCCGGGGAGCCCCGACCCAGTACTTC.

J is TRBJ2-4 and V is TRBV7-9; possible D gene TRBD1, 7 bases. Looked up from germline, CDR1 is SEHNR and CDR2 is FQNEAQ (reference sequence). The CDR3 has 14 residues. With 5 bases removed from V and 5 bases from J, the gap between germline ends came to 13 bases. CDR3: CASSVRGVENIQYF. CDR3 DNA sequence: TGTGCCAGCAGCGTCAGGGGGGTGGAAAACATTCAGTACTTC.

At least ten counts were recorded for this clonotype. The chain employs TRBV5-1 and TRBJ2-3, with D maybe TRBD2 (6 bases). Germline V gene sequence: CDR1 SGHRS, CDR2 YFSETQ. Trimming removed 7 bases at V and 3 bases at J, with 9 bases between. This CDR3 contains 12 residues. The CDR3 nucleotides are TGCGCCAGCCACGCGGGAACAGATACGCAGTATTTT. It encodes CASHAGTDTQYF.

This chain links TRBV7-8 with TRBJ2-1, with D perhaps TRBD1 (6 bases). V was cut by 4 bases and J by 3 bases, with 13 bases left in between. The CDR3 sequence is 15 residues long. Germline CDR1 reads SGHVS; CDR2 reads FQNEAQ. The CDR3 region has the DNA TGTGCCAGCAGCTCGTACAGGGTCATCTACAATGAGCAGTTCTTC. It encodes CASSSYRVIYNEQFF. Full variable domain (missing parts from reference TRBV7-8 and TRBJ2-1): GAGVSQSPRYKVAKRGQDVALRCDPISGHVSLFWYQQALGQGPEFLTYFQNEAQLDKSGLPSDRFFAERPEGSVSTLKIQRTQQEDSAVYLCASSSYRVIYNEQFFGPGTRLTVL.

The chain recombines TRBV27 with TRBJ2-2, with 11 bases identical to TRBD1. Trimming removed 4 bases from V and 7 bases from J; junction bases left unmatched: 5. The CDR3 has 15 amino acids. Germline V gene sequence: CDR1 MNHEY, CDR2 SMNVEV (reference sequence). CDR3 sequence reads: CASSSGQGVFGELFF. The CDR3 DNA sequence: TGTGCCAGCAGTTCGGGACAGGGGGTGTTCGGGGAGCTGTTTTTT.

This chain connects TRBV5-1 to TRBJ1-2, with D hard to call. This CDR3 has 14 residues. Germline loops: CDR1 SGHRS, CDR2 YFSETQ. Trimming left V 0 bases short and J 8 bases short, with 14 bases between. CDR3 in amino acids: CASSLAPGSEGYTF. In nucleotides, the CDR3 is TGCGCCAGCAGCTTGGCCCCAGGATCGGAGGGCTACACCTTC.

The chain recombines TRBV10-3 with TRBJ1-3; D unclear. CDR1 ENHRY and CDR2 SYGVKD come from the germline V gene. Between the trimmed V and J ends, which lost 0 bases and 0 bases, there was a span of 6 bases. The CDR3 runs 15 residues. Written as DNA, the CDR3 is TGTGCCATCAGTGAGTCGTCCGCCTCTGGAAACACCATATATTTT. It encodes CAISESSASGNTIYF.

This clonotype was counted between two and nine times. CDR3 region: CASAEQGGGDEQFF. In nucleotides, the CDR3 is TGTGCCAGCGCGGAACAGGGCGGAGGTGATGAGCAGTTCTTC. The rearrangement joins TRBV6-1 to TRBJ2-1; tentatively, D is TRBD1 (6 bases). Per the germline V gene, CDR1 is MNHNS and CDR2 is SASEGT. This CDR3 has 14 residues. Trimming removed 8 bases at V and 8 bases at J, with 19 bases between.

The genes are TRBV5-1 and TRBJ1-1; D remains unclear. CDR1 and CDR2 (germline): SGHRS, YFSETQ. V lost 4 bases, J lost 1 base, and 11 bases lay in between. The length of the CDR3 is 14 residues. The CDR3 coding sequence is TGCGCCAGCAGCGGGCTAGGAGGGAACACTGAAGCTTTCTTT. Amino acids: CASSGLGGNTEAFF.

Ten or more counts support this clonotype. The CDR3 coding sequence is TGTGCCAGCAGTCGATCCACCGGGGAGCTGTTTTTT. Its protein product is CASSRSTGELFF. The chain uses TRBV12-3 or TRBV12-4 and TRBJ2-2, with D unresolved. V was pared by 5 bases and J by 4 bases, with 5 bases between. The CDR3 is 12 amino acids.